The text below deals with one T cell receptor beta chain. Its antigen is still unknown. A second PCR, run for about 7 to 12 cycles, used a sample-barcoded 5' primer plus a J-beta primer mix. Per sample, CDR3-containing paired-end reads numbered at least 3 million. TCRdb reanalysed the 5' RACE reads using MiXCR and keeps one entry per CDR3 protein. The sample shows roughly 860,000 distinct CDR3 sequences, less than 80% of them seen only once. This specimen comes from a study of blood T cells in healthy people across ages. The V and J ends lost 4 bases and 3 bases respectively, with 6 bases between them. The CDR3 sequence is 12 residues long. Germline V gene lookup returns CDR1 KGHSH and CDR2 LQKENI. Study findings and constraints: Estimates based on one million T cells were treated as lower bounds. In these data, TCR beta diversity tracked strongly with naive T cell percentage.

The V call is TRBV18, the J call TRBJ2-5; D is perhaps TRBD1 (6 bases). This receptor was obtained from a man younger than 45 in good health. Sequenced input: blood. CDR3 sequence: CASSQGEETQYF. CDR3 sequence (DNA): TGTGCCAGCTCACAGGGGGAAGAGACCCAGTACTTC.